This passage covers 11 T cell receptor beta chains from one sample sequenced in a study of T cells after yellow fever vaccination. TCRdb re-called the 5' RACE reads through MiXCR, storing one row per CDR3 protein. The sample lists under 300,000 distinct CDR3 sequences, 6.5% to 8.5% occurring once. The sequences come from CD4+ T cells sorted from PBMCs, collected 15 days after the yellow fever booster vaccination. The receptor set was obtained from a man aged 30 to 39 who received the YFV17D yellow fever vaccine.

A few counts support this clonotype. V usage is TRBV29-1 and J usage is TRBJ1-2; a possible D gene is TRBD1 (5 bases). Between the trimmed V and J ends, which lost 3 bases and 0 bases, there was a span of 8 bases. The germline CDR1 and CDR2 sequences are SQVTM and ANQGSEA. The CDR3 sequence is 13 residues long. The CDR3 region has the DNA TGCAGCGTTGAGGACATCTCTAACTATGGCTACACCTTC. Amino acids: CSVEDISNYGYTF.

This clonotype has ten or more counts. This chain connects TRBV7-2 to TRBJ2-5, with a possible D match to TRBD2 (6 bases). V was clipped by 8 bases and J by 2 bases, with 12 bases between them. The CDR3 consists of 13 residues. CDR1 SGHTA and CDR2 FQGNSA come from the germline V gene. CDR3 region: CASASGTQETQYF. CDR3 sequence (DNA): TGTGCCAGCGCGTCCGGGACTCAAGAGACCCAGTACTTC.

There are a few counts of this clonotype. Written as DNA, the CDR3 is TGTGCCAGCAGCTTCGGCGGGACTAGCACAGATACGCAGTATTTT. Residues: CASSFGGTSTDTQYF. This chain joins TRBV5-4 and TRBJ2-3; D possibly corresponds to TRBD2 (6 bases). Trimming removed 2 bases at V and 0 bases at J, with 10 bases between. Germline assignment: CDR1 SGHNT and CDR2 YYREEE (reference sequence). The length of the CDR3 is 15 residues.

This clonotype was detected a few times. The chain combines TRBV12-3 or TRBV12-4 with TRBJ2-5; TRBD1 matches 8 bases. J lost 4 bases, V lost 6 bases, and 10 bases had no gene match. This CDR3 spans 15 amino acids. As DNA, the CDR3 is TGTGCCAGCAGAAAACAGGGGGGAGAGACAGAGACCCAGTACTTC. Translation gives CASRKQGGETETQYF.

This chain links TRBV27 with TRBJ1-1, with D possibly being TRBD1 (5 bases). The CDR3 has 16 amino acids. The germline V gene has CDR1 MNHEY and CDR2 SMNVEV (reference sequence). Trimming took 6 bases from V and 1 from J, leaving 18 bases between them. As DNA, the CDR3 is TGTGCCAGCAGCCCCGGACCGGGACCGCCGAACACTGAAGCTTTCTTT. It encodes CASSPGPGPPNTEAFF.

The rearrangement joins TRBV7-9 to TRBJ1-2; TRBD1 aligns across 8 bases. V shed 5 bases, J shed 4 bases, and the junction held 9 bases outside the gene matches. CDR3 length: 15 amino acids. Germline CDR1 and CDR2: SEHNR and FQNEAQ (reference sequence). DNA for the CDR3: TGTGCCAGCAGCAGCGGGACAGGAGATCTCTATGGCTACACCTTC. Translated, it gives CASSSGTGDLYGYTF.

The V and J genes are TRBV20-1 and TRBJ2-7; 11 bases agree with TRBD2. The CDR3 loop spans 13 amino acids. J lost 4 bases, V lost 4 bases, and 3 bases had no gene match. Germline values: CDR1 DFQATT, CDR2 SNEGSKA (reference sequence). The DNA of the CDR3 is TGCAGTGCTACTAGGACTAGCGGGTACGAGCAGTACTTC. Residues: CSATRTSGYEQYF.

The rearrangement uses TRBV2 and TRBJ2-1; D unclear. This CDR3 region has 15 residues. Germline CDR1 SNHLY, CDR2 FYNNEI. V lost 4 bases and J lost 0, with 10 bases in between. This CDR3 reads CASSGGSSSYNEQFF. The CDR3 DNA reads TGTGCCAGCAGTGGGGGAAGTAGCTCCTACAATGAGCAGTTCTTC.

This clonotype was seen many times. V gene TRBV20-1 combines with J gene TRBJ1-3; D is undetermined. The germline CDR1 and CDR2 sequences are DFQATT and SNEGSKA (reference sequence). The V and J ends lost 5 bases and 0 bases respectively, with 8 bases between them. This CDR3 is built from 13 residues. The CDR3: CSAPGGSGNTIYF. CDR3 coding DNA: TGCAGTGCTCCGGGAGGCTCTGGAAACACCATATATTTT.

The CDR3 nucleotides read TGTGCCAGCAGTCAGATTGGAGAAAAACTGTTTTTT. It translates to CASSQIGEKLFF. The rearrangement links TRBV28 to TRBJ1-4; D is unresolved. V shed 5 bases and J shed 8 bases, with 9 bases lying between them. The CDR3 length is 12 residues. From germline, CDR1 is MDHEN and CDR2 SYDVKM.

This clonotype was detected many times. The chain carries TRBV29-1 and TRBJ2-4, with TRBD1 as a possible D gene (5 bases). Germline V gives CDR1 SQVTM, CDR2 ANQGSEA. CDR3 length equals 14 residues. Between the trimmed V and J ends, which lost 5 bases and 3 bases, there was a span of 14 bases. The CDR3 spells CSVPAGADKNIQYF. As DNA, the CDR3 is TGCAGCGTTCCCGCTGGGGCGGACAAAAACATTCAGTACTTC.